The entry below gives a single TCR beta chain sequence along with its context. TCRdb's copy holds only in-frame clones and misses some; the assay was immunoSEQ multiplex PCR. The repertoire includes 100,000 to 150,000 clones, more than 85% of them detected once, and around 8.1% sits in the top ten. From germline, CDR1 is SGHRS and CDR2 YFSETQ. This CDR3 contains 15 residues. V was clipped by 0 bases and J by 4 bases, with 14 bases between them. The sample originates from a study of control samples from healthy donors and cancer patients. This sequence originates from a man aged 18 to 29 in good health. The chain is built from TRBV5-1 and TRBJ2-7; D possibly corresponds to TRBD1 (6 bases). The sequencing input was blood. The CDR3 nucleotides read TGCGCCAGCAGCTTGGTATGGGGGCCACGATACGAGCAGTACTTC. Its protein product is CASSLVWGPRYEQYF.